A single sample gave rise to the 8 T cell receptor beta chains below, sequenced in a study of blood T cell repertoires in COVID-19 (dated by TCRdb to 2019 to 2021). The library was built by means of the immunoSEQ multiplex PCR assay. TCRdb took this table from immuneACCESS and kept in-frame rearrangements with V and J called. Such tables lack part of the clones; where checked against another copy, unresolved V genes explain under half of the gap, and the rest is unexplained. Counted in this sample were more than 200,000 clones; more than 75% of them appeared once. The ten largest clones represent roughly 1.7% of the sample. Sequenced input: PBMCs or T cells enriched from blood (not recorded which). Every receptor here comes from a woman between 50 and 59 years old who had recovered from COVID-19.

The chain recombines TRBV2 with TRBJ2-5; 12 nucleotides align to TRBD2. V was clipped by 6 bases and J by 5 bases; unmatched bases: 7. Germline CDR1 and CDR2: SNHLY and FYNNEI. CDR3 length equals 15 residues. The CDR3 here is CASRMGLAGVETQYF. CDR3 DNA: TGTGCCAGCAGAATGGGACTAGCGGGCGTTGAGACCCAGTACTTC.

The genes are TRBV28 and TRBJ2-7; TRBD2 agrees at 7 bases. This CDR3 is built from 14 residues. Germline CDR1 is MDHEN and CDR2 is SYDVKM. V gave up 3 bases and J gave up 5 bases; unmatched junction bases: 7. This CDR3 is CASSFLVGGDEQYF. The CDR3 DNA sequence: TGTGCCAGCAGTTTTCTGGTGGGAGGGGACGAGCAGTACTTC.

The chain recombines TRBV5-1 with TRBJ2-1, with TRBD2 matching over 9 bases. The CDR3 is 20 residues long. Per the germline V gene, CDR1 is SGHRS and CDR2 is YFSETQ. Trimming cost V 7 bases and J 7 bases; bases outside gene matches: 27. CDR3 DNA: TGCGCCAGCTCTATTGGAGGACTAGCGCTTTTGGGAGTGGTTTTGAATGAGCAGTTCTTC. Its translation: CASSIGGLALLGVVLNEQFF. The whole variable domain, filled in from reference TRBV5-1 and TRBJ2-1, reads KAGVTQTPRYLIKTRGQQVTLSCSPISGHRSVSWYQQTPGQGLQFLFEYFSETQRNKGNFPGRFSGRQFSNSRSEMNVSTLELGDSALYLCASSIGGLALLGVVLNEQFFGPGTRLTVL.

The rearrangement joins TRBV6-5 to TRBJ2-7, with D uncertain. From germline, CDR1 is MNHEY and CDR2 SVGAGI. V was trimmed by 5 bases and J by 2 bases, leaving 10 bases between them. The CDR3 spans 13 residues. The CDR3 sequence is CASSRRGPYEQYF. Written as DNA, the CDR3 is TGTGCCAGCAGTCGCAGAGGCCCCTACGAGCAGTACTTC.

The chain is built from TRBV19 and TRBJ1-6, with D hard to call. V was trimmed by 7 bases and J by 0 bases, leaving 13 bases between them. The CDR3 extends over 16 amino acids. The germline V gene encodes CDR1 LNHDA and CDR2 SQIVND (reference sequence). CDR3 residues: CASKERSSSYNSPLHF. CDR3 DNA: TGTGCCAGTAAGGAGCGCAGCAGCTCCTATAATTCACCCCTCCACTTT.

The rearrangement links TRBV21-1 to TRBJ2-7; the table's D call TRBD2 went unverified against the DNA. TRBV21-1 counts as a pseudogene. The CDR3 runs 19 residues. The CDR3 spells CASSGRWTLILNIIYEQYF. DNA for the CDR3: TGTGCCAGCAGCGGACGATGGACTCTAATACTAAACATTATCTACGAGCAGTACTTC.

The gene calls are TRBV29-1 and TRBJ1-4; D is perhaps TRBD1 (6 bases). The germline CDR1 and CDR2 sequences are SQVTM and ANQGSEA. The V end was cut by 4 bases, the J end by 8 bases, with 14 bases between. This CDR3 comprises 13 residues. CDR3 amino acids: CSVANRDTEKLFF. Here the CDR3 DNA reads TGCAGCGTTGCAAACCGGGACACGGAAAAACTGTTTTTT. The whole variable domain, filled in from reference TRBV29-1 and TRBJ1-4, reads SAVISQKPSRDICQRGTSLTIQCQVDSQVTMMFWYRQQPGQSLTLIATANQGSEATYESGFVIDKFPISRPNLTFSTLTVSNMSPEDSSIYLCSVANRDTEKLFFGSGTQLSVL.

The rearrangement uses TRBV5-1 and TRBJ1-4; 7 bases agree with TRBD1. The CDR3 is 14 residues long. Germline V gives CDR1 SGHRS, CDR2 YFSETQ. The V segment lost 3 bases and the J segment 6 bases; nucleotides outside the gene matches: 5. In DNA, the CDR3 is TGCGCCAGCAGCTCCGGGACAGCTCATGAAAAACTGTTTTTT. Amino acid sequence: CASSSGTAHEKLFF.